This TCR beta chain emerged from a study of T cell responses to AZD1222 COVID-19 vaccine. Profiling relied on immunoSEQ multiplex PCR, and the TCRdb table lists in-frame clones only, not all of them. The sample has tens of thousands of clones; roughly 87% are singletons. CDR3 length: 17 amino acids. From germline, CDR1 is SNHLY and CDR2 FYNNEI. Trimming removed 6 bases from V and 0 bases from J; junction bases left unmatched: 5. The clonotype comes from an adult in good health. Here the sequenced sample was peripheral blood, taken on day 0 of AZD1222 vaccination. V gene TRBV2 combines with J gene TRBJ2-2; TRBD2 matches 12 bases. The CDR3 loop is CASRELAGGPNTGELFF. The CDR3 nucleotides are TGTGCCAGCAGGGAACTAGCGGGGGGACCGAACACCGGGGAGCTGTTTTTT. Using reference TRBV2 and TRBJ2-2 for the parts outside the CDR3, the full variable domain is EPEVTQTPSHQVTQMGQEVILRCVPISNHLYFYWYRQILGQKVEFLVSFYNNEISEKSEIFDDQFSVERPDGSNFTLKIRSTKLEDSAMYFCASRELAGGPNTGELFFGEGSRLTVL.